These 14 T cell receptor beta chains were all obtained from the same sample, sequenced in a study of T cells after yellow fever vaccination (dated by TCRdb to the late 2010s). Library preparation used 5' RACE. Sequencing took place on an Illumina HiSeq 2500. TCRdb took the public reads, trimmed them with fastp at Q25, ran MiXCR for clone calling and kept in-frame beta chains. Merged by CDR3 protein, the rows form single entries marked with the most common genes and DNA. A total of 320,000 or so distinct CDR3 sequences appear in this sample, roughly 8.3% of them only once. Together, the top ten hold approximately 15% of the sample. Taken with the paper, the label for treatment or condition translates to: live attenuated yellow fever vaccine strain. Sequences were derived from PBMCs, sampled around 45 days after the first yellow fever vaccination. The receptors stem from a man in his late teens or twenties who received the YFV17D yellow fever vaccine.

The chain uses TRBV11-2 and TRBJ2-2, with D possibly called TRBD1 or TRBD2 (5 bases each). V shed 4 bases and J shed 3 bases, with 15 bases lying between them. CDR1 SGHAT and CDR2 FQNNGV come from the germline V gene. The CDR3 totals 16 residues. CDR3: CASSWRSRGYTGELFF. The CDR3 coding sequence is TGTGCCAGCAGCTGGAGGTCTAGGGGATACACCGGGGAGCTGTTTTTT.

Comment on this clonotype: This could be a read error, since a much larger clone is one nucleotide away. Here the CDR3 omits its conserved ending phenylalanine or tryptophan, so a read error is the likely source. The chain employs TRBV9 and TRBJ2-7, with TRBD1 matching over 7 bases. CDR1 and CDR2 (germline): SGDLS, YYNGEE. This CDR3 is built from 13 residues. J gave up 6 bases and V 3 bases, and 6 bases lay outside the gene matches. CDR3 region: CASSAEGQREQYS. The CDR3, as DNA: TGTGCCAGCAGCGCAGAGGGACAGCGCGAGCAGTACTCC.

In its sample, this clonotype was seen a few times. The chain is built from TRBV19 and TRBJ2-3; D perhaps matches TRBD1 (6 bases). The germline V gene has CDR1 LNHDA and CDR2 SQIVND (reference sequence). Trimming left V 6 bases short and J 5 bases short, with 18 bases between. This CDR3 spans 15 amino acids. The CDR3 protein is CASSSRDTGGDTQYF. The CDR3 DNA sequence: TGTGCCAGTAGCTCCAGGGACACCGGCGGAGATACGCAGTATTTT. The full variable domain, rest sourced from reference TRBV19 and TRBJ2-3, is DGGITQSPKYLFRKEGQNVTLSCEQNLNHDAMYWYRQDPGQGLRLIYYSQIVNDFQKGDIAEGYSVSREKKESFPLTVTSAQKNPTAFYLCASSSRDTGGDTQYFGPGTRLTVL.

The chain couples TRBV28 to TRBJ2-3; 7 bases line up with TRBD1. Trimming took 5 bases from V and 8 from J; bases not matched to a gene: 7. Germline CDR1 and CDR2: MDHEN and SYDVKM. CDR3 length: 13 residues. CDR3 nucleotides: TGTGCCAGCAGTACACAGGGGTGGGGTACGCAGTATTTT. This translates into CASSTQGWGTQYF.

In this sample, this clonotype turned up once. Relative to the germline gene, one junction end is altered; a read error may explain this. The V and J genes are TRBV3-1 and TRBJ2-6; D may be TRBD1 (5 bases). CDR1 is LGHDT and CDR2 is YNNKEL in the germline V gene (reference sequence). The CDR3 is 14 amino acids. The CDR3 sequence: CASSLSDGANVMTF. For the CDR3, the DNA is TGTGCCAGCAGCCTCAGCGATGGGGCCAACGTCATGACTTTC.

V is TRBV5-1 and J is TRBJ1-1; tentative D call: TRBD1 (5 bases). This CDR3 comprises 13 residues. Trimming removed 0 bases at V and 5 bases at J, with 8 bases between. Looked up from germline, CDR1 is SGHRS and CDR2 is YFSETQ. In DNA, the CDR3 is TGCGCCAGCAGCTTGGTCCGGGGGACTGAAGCTTTCTTT. Translation gives CASSLVRGTEAFF.

Only a few counts were recorded for this clonotype. The CDR3 reads CASSPTVLSEQYV. In nucleotides, the CDR3 is TGTGCCAGCTCACCGACAGTGTTGTCCGAGCAGTACGTC. The rearrangement uses TRBV18 and TRBJ2-7; a weak D match, TRBD1 (5 bases). Germline assignment: CDR1 KGHSH and CDR2 LQKENI. This CDR3 contains 13 residues. Trimming stripped 3 bases from V and 6 bases from J, with 12 bases between.

This clonotype was seen many times. This sequence joins TRBV7-6 and TRBJ1-2, with TRBD1 matching 8 bases. The CDR3 loop spans 14 amino acids. V lost 5 bases to trimming and J lost 4 bases; unmatched junction nucleotides: 6. The V gene's germline CDR1 is SGHVS and CDR2 FNYEAQ. The CDR3 DNA sequence: TGTGCCAGCAGCCCAGCAGGGGGCGGCTATGGCTACACCTTC. It encodes CASSPAGGGYGYTF.

This clonotype appeared many times. V is TRBV5-1 and J is TRBJ2-1; 14 nucleotides align to TRBD2. The ends lost 5 bases at V and 9 bases at J; junction bases unmatched: 4. CDR1 is SGHRS and CDR2 is YFSETQ in the germline V gene. The CDR3 loop spans 14 amino acids. The DNA for the CDR3 is TGCGCCAGCAGTTTGACTAGCGGGGGGGTTGAGCAGTTCTTC. The encoded protein is CASSLTSGGVEQFF.

The chain couples TRBV4-2 to TRBJ1-5; D is undetermined. Between the trimmed V and J ends, which lost 5 bases and 9 bases, there was a span of 14 bases. CDR1 and CDR2 (germline): LGHNA, YNFKEQ. The CDR3 contains 13 residues. The DNA of the CDR3 is TGTGCCAGCAGCGATACGGTGGTCACGCCCCAGCATTTT. Translating it yields CASSDTVVTPQHF.

Ten or more counts support this clonotype. The chain is built from TRBV12-3 or TRBV12-4 and TRBJ2-2; D possibly corresponds to TRBD1 (5 bases). There are 16 residues in the CDR3. With 6 bases removed from V and 5 bases from J, the gap between germline ends came to 19 bases. The CDR3 DNA sequence: TGTGCCAGCAGCCCAACCAGGGCCTTCGGGACCGGGGAGCTGTTTTTT. This encodes CASSPTRAFGTGELFF.

V and J are TRBV7-2 and TRBJ1-1; D is unclear. Germline CDR1 and CDR2: SGHTA and FQGNSA. The CDR3 loop spans 15 amino acids. Between the trimmed V and J ends, which lost 5 bases and 4 bases, there was a span of 17 bases. CDR3 loop: CASSPRITFITEAFF. The CDR3 DNA is TGTGCCAGCAGCCCACGGATAACCTTTATCACTGAAGCTTTCTTT.

This clonotype was detected a few times. This chain connects TRBV7-2 to TRBJ2-1; 10 nucleotides line up with TRBD2. V was pared by 5 bases and J by 9 bases, with 13 bases of the junction left unmatched. The germline CDR1 and CDR2 sequences are SGHTA and FQGNSA. There are 16 residues in the CDR3. The CDR3 loop reads CASSPVFSGGSGEQFF. For the CDR3, the DNA is TGTGCCAGCAGCCCCGTCTTTAGCGGGGGGAGTGGTGAGCAGTTCTTC.

This clonotype was counted many times. V gene TRBV6-6 combines with J gene TRBJ2-3; D not certain. V lost 2 bases to trimming and J lost 3 bases, with 3 bases between them. CDR1 is MNHNY and CDR2 is SVGAGI in the germline V gene (reference sequence). The CDR3 extends over 12 amino acids. CDR3 DNA sequence: TGTGCCAGCAGTTACGAGACAGATACGCAGTATTTT. It encodes CASSYETDTQYF.